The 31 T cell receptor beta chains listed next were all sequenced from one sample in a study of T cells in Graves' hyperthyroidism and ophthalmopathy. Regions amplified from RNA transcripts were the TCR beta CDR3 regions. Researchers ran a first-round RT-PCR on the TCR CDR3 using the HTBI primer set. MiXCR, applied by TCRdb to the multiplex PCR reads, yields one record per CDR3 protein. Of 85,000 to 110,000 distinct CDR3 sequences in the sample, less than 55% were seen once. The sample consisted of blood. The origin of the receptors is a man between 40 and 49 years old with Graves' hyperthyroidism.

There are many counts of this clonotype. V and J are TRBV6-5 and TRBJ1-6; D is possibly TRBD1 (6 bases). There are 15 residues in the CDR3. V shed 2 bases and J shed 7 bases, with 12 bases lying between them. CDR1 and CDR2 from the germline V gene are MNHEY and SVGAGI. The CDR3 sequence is CASSYQGTDNSPLHF. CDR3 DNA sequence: TGTGCCAGCAGTTACCAGGGGACGGACAATTCACCCCTCCACTTT.

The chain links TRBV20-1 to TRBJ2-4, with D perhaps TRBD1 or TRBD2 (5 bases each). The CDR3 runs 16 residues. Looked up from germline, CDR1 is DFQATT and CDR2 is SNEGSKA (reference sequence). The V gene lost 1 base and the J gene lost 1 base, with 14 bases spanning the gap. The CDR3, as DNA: TGCAGTGCTAGAGGAGGGGATCTCCTTGCCAAAAACATTCAGTACTTC. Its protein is CSARGGDLLAKNIQYF.

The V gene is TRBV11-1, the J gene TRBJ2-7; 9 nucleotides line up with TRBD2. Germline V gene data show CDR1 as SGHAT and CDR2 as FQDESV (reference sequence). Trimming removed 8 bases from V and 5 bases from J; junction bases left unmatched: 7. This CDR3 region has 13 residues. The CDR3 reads CASLTGTSNEQYF. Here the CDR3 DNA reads TGTGCCAGCCTGACAGGGACTAGCAACGAGCAGTACTTC.

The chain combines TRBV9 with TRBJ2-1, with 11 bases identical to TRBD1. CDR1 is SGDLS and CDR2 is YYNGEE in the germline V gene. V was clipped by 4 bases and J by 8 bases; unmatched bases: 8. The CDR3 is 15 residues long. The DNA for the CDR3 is TGTGCCAGCAGCCCATGGGACAGGGGGATCGATGAGCAGTTCTTC. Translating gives CASSPWDRGIDEQFF. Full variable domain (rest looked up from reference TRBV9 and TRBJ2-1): DSGVTQTPKHLITATGQRVTLRCSPRSGDLSVYWYQQSLDQGLQFLIQYYNGEERAKGNILERFSAQQFPDLHSELNLSSLELGDSALYFCASSPWDRGIDEQFFGPGTRLTVL.

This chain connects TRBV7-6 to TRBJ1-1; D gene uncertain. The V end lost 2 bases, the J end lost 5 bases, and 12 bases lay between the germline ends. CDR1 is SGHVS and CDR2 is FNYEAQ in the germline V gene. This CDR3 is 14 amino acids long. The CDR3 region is CASSLKRAGTEAFF. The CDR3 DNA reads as TGTGCCAGCAGCTTAAAAAGGGCCGGGACTGAAGCTTTCTTT.

CDR3 amino acids: CASRPDRTSGYEQYF. The CDR3 nucleotides read TGTGCCAGCAGACCGGACCGGACTAGCGGCTACGAGCAGTACTTC. The V call is TRBV7-9, the J call TRBJ2-7; TRBD2 aligns across 10 bases. Unmatched junction bases numbered 8, after V lost 6 bases and J lost 3 bases. This CDR3 is built from 15 residues. The V gene's germline CDR1 is SEHNR and CDR2 FQNEAQ (reference sequence).

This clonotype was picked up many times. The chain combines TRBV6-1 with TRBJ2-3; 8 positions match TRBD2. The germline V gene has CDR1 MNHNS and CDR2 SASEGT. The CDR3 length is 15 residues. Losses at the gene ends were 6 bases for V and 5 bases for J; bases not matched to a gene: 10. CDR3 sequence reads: CASRLRTSSGDTQYF. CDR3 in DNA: TGTGCCAGCAGACTAAGGACTAGCAGCGGAGATACGCAGTATTTT.

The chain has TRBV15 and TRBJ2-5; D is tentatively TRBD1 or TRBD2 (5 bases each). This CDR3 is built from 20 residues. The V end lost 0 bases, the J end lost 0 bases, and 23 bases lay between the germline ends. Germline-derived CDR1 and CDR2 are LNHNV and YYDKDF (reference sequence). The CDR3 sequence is CATSREGVDTQYLNQETQYF. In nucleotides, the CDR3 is TGTGCCACCAGCAGAGAGGGGGTGGATACGCAGTATTTAAACCAAGAGACCCAGTACTTC.

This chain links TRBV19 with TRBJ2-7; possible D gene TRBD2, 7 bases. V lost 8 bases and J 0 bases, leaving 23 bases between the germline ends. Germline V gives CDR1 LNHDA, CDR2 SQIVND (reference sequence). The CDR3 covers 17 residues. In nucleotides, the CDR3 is TGTGCCAGTGCTAGGGGGGTTAGCGGGTGGAACTCCTACGAGCAGTACTTC. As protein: CASARGVSGWNSYEQYF.

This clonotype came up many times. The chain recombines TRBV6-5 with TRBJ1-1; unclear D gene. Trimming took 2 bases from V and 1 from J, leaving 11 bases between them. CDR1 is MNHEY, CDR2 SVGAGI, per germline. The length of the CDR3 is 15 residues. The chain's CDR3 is CASSYISTGNTEAFF. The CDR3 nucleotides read TGTGCCAGCAGTTACATATCCACGGGGAACACTGAAGCTTTCTTT.

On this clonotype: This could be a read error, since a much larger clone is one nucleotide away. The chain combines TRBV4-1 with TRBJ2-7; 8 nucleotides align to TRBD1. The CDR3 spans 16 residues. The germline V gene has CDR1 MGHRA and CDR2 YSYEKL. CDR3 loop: CASSQERQGRYYERYF. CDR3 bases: TGCGCCAGCAGCCAAGAAAGACAGGGGAGATACTACGAGCGGTACTTC.

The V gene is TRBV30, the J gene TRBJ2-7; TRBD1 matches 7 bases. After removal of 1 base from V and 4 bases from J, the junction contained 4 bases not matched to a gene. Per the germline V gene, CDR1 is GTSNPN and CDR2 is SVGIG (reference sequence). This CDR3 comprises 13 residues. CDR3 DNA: TGTGCCTGGAGTGAAGACAGGGTATACGAGCAGTACTTC. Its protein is CAWSEDRVYEQYF.

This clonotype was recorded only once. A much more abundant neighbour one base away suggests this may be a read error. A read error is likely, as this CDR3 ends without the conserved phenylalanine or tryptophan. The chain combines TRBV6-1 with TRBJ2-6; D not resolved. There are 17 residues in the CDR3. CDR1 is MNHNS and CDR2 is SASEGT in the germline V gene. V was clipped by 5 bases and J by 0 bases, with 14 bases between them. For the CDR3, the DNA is TGTGCCAGCAGTTACTCTCAGGCCCTCTCTGGGGCCAACGTCCTGACTTCC. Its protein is CASSYSQALSGANVLTS.

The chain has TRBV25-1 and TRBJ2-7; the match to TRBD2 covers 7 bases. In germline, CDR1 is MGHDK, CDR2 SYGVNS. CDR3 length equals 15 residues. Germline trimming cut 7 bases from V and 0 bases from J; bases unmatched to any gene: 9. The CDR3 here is CASTVSGWNSYEQYF. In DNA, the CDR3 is TGTGCCAGCACGGTTAGCGGGTGGAACTCCTACGAGCAGTACTTC.

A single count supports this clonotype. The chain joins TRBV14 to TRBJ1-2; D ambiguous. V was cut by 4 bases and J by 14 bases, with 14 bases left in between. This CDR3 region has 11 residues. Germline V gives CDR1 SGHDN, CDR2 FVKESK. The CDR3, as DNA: TGTGCCAGCAGCCCCCGGACTAGCGGGACCTTC. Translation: CASSPRTSGTF.

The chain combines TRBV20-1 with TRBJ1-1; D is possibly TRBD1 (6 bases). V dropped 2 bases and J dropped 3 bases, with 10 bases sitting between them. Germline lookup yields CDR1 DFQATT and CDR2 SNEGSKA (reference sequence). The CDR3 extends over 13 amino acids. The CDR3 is CSARTGSYTEAFF. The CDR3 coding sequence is TGCAGTGCTAGAACAGGGTCGTACACTGAAGCTTTCTTT.

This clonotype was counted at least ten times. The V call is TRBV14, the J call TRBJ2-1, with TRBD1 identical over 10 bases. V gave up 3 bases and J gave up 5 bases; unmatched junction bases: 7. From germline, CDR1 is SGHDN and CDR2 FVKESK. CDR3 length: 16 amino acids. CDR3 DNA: TGTGCCAGCAGCCACCGGACGGGACAGGGGAACAATGAGCAGTTCTTC. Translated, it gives CASSHRTGQGNNEQFF.

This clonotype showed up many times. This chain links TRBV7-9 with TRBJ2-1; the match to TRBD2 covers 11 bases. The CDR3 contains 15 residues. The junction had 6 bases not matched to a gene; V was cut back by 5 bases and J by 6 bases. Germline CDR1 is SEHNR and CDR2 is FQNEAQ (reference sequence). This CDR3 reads CASSRGLAGGNEQFF. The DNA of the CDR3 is TGTGCCAGCAGCCGCGGACTAGCGGGCGGCAATGAGCAGTTCTTC.

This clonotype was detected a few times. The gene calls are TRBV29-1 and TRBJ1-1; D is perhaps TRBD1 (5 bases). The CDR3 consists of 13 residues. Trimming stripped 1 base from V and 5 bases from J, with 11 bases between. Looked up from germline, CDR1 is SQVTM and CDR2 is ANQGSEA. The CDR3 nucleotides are TGCAGCGTTGAAGTAGCGGGGCGGACTGAAGCTTTCTTT. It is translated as CSVEVAGRTEAFF.

The CDR3 DNA reads as TGTGCCAGCGGCCGGGGCACCTACAATGAGCAGTTCTTC. Encoded protein: CASGRGTYNEQFF. The gene calls are TRBV6-5 and TRBJ2-1; either TRBD1 or TRBD2 may fit D (5 bases each). Between the trimmed V and J ends, which lost 8 bases and 2 bases, there was a span of 10 bases. The germline V gene encodes CDR1 MNHEY and CDR2 SVGAGI. There are 13 residues in the CDR3.

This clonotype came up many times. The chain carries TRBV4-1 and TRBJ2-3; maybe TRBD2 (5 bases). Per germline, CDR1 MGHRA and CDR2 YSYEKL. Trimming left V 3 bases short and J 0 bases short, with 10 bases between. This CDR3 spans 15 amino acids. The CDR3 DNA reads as TGCGCCAGCAGCCACCTAGCAGCCAGCACAGATACGCAGTATTTT. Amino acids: CASSHLAASTDTQYF.

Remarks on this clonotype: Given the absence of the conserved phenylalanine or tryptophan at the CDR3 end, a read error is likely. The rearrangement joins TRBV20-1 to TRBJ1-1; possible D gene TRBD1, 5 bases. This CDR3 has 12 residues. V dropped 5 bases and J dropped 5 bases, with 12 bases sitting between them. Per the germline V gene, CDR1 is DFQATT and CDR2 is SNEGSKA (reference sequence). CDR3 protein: CSARDLGTEAFL. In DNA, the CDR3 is TGCAGTGCTCGGGACTTGGGGACTGAAGCTTTCTTG.

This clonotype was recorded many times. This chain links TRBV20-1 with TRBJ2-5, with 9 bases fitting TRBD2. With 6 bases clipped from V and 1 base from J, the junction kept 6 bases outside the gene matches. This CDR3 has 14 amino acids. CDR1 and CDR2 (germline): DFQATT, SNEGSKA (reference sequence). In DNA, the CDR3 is TGCAGTGCACCTAAGACTAGCGGCCAAGAGACCCAGTACTTC. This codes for CSAPKTSGQETQYF.

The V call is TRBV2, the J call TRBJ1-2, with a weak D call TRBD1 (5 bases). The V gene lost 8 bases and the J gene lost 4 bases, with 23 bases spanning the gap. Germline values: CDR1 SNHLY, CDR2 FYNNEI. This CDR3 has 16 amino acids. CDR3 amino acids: CASRRGGTTGSYGYTF. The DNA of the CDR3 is TGTGCCAGCCGACGGGGGGGGACTACGGGTAGCTATGGCTACACCTTC.

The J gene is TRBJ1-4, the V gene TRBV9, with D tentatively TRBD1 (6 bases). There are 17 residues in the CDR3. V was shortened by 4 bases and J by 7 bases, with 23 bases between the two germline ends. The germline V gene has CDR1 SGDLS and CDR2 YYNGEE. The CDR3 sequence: CASSIEGVGDYGEKLFF. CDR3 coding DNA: TGTGCCAGCAGCATCGAGGGGGTCGGAGACTATGGTGAAAAACTGTTTTTT.

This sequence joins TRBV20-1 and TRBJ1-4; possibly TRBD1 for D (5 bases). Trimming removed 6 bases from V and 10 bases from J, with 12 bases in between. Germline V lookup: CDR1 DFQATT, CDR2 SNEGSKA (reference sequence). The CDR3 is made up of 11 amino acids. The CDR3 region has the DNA TGCAGTGCAGGGGATTCTGTAAAACTGTTTTTT. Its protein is CSAGDSVKLFF.

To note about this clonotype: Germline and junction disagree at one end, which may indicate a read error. For the CDR3, the DNA is TGTGTCAGCGCAGGGAGGGTGAACACTGAGGCTTTCTTT. It yields the protein CVSAGRVNTEAFF. V and J are TRBV2 and TRBJ1-1, with a weak D call TRBD1 (5 bases). The germline gives CDR1 SNHLY, CDR2 FYNNEI. This CDR3 contains 13 residues.

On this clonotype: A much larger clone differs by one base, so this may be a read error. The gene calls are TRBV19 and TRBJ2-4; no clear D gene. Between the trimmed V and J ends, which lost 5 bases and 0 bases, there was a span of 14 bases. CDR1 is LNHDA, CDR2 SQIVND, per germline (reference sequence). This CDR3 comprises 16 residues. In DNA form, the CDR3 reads TGTGCCAGTAGTGGCGCAGGTGTTCTAGCCAAAAACATTCAGTACTTC. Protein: CASSGAGVLAKNIQYF.

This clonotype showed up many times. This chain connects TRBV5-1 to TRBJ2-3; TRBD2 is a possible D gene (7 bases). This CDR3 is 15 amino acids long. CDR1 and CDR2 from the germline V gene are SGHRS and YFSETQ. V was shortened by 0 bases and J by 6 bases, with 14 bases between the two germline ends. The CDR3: CASSLAEGGGDTQYF. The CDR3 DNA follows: TGCGCCAGCAGCTTGGCTGAGGGGGGAGGGGATACGCAGTATTTT. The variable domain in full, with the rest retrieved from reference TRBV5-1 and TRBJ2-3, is KAGVTQTPRYLIKTRGQQVTLSCSPISGHRSVSWYQQTPGQGLQFLFEYFSETQRNKGNFPGRFSGRQFSNSRSEMNVSTLELGDSALYLCASSLAEGGGDTQYFGPGTRLTVL.

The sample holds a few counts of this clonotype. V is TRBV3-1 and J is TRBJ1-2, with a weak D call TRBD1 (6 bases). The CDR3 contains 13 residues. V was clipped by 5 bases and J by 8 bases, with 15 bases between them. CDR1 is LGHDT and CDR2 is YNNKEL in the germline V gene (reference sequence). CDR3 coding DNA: TGTGCCAGCAGCGAGGGGGGGTTATACGGCTACACCTTC. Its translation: CASSEGGLYGYTF. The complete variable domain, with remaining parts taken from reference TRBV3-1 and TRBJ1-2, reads DTAVSQTPKYLVTQMGNDKSIKCEQNLGHDTMYWYKQDSKKFLKIMFSYNNKELIINETVPNRFSPKSPDKAHLNLHINSLELGDSAVYFCASSEGGLYGYTFGSGTRLTVV.

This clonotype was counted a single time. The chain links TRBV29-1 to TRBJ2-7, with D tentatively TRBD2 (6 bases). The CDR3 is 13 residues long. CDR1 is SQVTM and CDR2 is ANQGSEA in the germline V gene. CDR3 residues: CSYSGTSTYEQYF. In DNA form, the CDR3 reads TGCAGTTACTCCGGGACTTCCACCTACGAGCAGTACTTC.